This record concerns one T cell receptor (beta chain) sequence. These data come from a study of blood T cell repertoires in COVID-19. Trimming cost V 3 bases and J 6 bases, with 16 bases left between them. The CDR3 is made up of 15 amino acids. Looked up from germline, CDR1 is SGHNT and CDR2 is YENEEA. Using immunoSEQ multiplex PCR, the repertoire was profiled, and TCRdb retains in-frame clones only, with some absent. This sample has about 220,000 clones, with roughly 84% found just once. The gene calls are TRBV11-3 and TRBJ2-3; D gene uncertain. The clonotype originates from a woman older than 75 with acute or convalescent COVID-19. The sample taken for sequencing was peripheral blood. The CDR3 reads CASSLLTTRRDTQYF. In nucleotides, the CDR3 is TGTGCCAGCAGCTTGCTAACAACCCGGCGGGATACGCAGTATTTT.